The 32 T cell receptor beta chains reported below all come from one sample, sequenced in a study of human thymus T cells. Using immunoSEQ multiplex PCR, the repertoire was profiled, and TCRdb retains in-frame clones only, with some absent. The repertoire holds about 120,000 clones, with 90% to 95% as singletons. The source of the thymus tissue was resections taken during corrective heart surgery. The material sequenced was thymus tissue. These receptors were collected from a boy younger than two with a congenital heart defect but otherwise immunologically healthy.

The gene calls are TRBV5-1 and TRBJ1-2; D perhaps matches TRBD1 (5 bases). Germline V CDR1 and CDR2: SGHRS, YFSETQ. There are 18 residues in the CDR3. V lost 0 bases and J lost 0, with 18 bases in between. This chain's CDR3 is CASSLAPILEGPNYGYTF. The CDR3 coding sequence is TGCGCCAGCAGCTTGGCCCCCATCTTAGAGGGGCCTAACTATGGCTACACCTTC. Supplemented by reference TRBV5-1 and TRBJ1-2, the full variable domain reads KAGVTQTPRYLIKTRGQQVTLSCSPISGHRSVSWYQQTPGQGLQFLFEYFSETQRNKGNFPGRFSGRQFSNSRSEMNVSTLELGDSALYLCASSLAPILEGPNYGYTFGSGTRLTVV.

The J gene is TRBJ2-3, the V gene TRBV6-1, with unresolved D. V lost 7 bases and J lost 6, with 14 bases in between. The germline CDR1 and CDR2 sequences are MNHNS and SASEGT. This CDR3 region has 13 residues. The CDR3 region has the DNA TGTGCCAGCAATCAGGCGATTAAGGATACGCAGTATTTT. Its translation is CASNQAIKDTQYF.

CDR3 residues: CASRPPAPGDEQFF. The CDR3 DNA reads as TGTGCCAGCAGGCCACCAGCACCGGGAGACGAGCAGTTCTTC. V usage is TRBV28 and J usage is TRBJ2-1, with D possibly TRBD2 on 6 matching bases. Germline V gene sequence: CDR1 MDHEN, CDR2 SYDVKM. The CDR3 runs 14 residues. The germline V and J ends were trimmed by 6 bases and 10 bases, with 19 bases remaining between them.

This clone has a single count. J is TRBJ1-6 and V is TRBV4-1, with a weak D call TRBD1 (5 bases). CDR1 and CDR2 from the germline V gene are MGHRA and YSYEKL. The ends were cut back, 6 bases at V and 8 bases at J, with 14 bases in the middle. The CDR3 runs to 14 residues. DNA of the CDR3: TGCGCCAGCAGGGTCCGGGACGGAGATTCACCCCTCCACTTT. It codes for CASRVRDGDSPLHF.

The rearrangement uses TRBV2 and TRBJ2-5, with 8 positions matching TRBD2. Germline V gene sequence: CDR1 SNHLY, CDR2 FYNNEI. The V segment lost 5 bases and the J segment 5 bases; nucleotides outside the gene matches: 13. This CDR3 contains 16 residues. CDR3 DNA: TGTGCCAGCAGTTCTAGGACTAGCCTTGCAAGGGAGACCCAGTACTTC. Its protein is CASSSRTSLARETQYF.

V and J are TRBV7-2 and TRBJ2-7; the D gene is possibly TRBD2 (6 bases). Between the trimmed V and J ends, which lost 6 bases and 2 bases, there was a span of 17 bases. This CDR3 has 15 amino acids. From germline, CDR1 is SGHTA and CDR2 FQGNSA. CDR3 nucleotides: TGTGCCAGCAGTCAGCCGGGACGGGAGCCCTACGAGCAGTACTTC. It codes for CASSQPGREPYEQYF.

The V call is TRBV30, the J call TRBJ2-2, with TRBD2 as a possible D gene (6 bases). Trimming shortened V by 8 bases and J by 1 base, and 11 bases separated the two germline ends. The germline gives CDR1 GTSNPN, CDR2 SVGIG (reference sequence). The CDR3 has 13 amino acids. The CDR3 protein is CAGGKGNTGELFF. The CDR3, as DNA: TGTGCCGGGGGGAAGGGGAACACCGGGGAGCTGTTTTTT.

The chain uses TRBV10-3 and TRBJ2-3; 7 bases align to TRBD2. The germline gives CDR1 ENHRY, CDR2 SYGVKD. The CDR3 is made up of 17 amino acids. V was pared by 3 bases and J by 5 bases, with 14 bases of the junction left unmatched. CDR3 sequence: CAISEYTRGLPLDTQYF. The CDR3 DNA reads TGTGCCATCAGTGAATACACCCGGGGACTACCTTTAGATACGCAGTATTTT.

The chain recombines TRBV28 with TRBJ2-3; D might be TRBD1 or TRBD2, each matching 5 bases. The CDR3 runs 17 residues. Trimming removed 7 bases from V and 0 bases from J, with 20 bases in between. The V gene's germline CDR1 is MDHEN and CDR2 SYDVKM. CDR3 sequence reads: CASTVISGTKSTDTQYF. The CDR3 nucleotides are TGTGCCAGCACCGTTATTAGTGGGACGAAGAGCACAGATACGCAGTATTTT.

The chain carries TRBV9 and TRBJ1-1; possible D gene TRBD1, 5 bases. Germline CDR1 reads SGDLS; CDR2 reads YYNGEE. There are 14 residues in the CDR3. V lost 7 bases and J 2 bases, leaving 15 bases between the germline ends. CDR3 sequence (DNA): TGTGCCAGCCCCGAACGGGGGGGAAACACTGAAGCTTTCTTT. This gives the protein CASPERGGNTEAFF.

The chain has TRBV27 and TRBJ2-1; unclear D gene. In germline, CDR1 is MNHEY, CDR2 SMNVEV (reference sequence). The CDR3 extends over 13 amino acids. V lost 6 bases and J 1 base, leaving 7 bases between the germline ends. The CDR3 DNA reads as TGTGCCAGCAGCCAAGTGTCCTACAATGAGCAGTTCTTC. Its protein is CASSQVSYNEQFF.

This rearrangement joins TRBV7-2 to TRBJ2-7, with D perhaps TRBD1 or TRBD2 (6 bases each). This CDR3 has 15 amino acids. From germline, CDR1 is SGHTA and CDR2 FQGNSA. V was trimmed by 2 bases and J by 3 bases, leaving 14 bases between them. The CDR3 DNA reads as TGTGCCAGCAGCTTAACCCGGGGGCCCTTCTACGAGCAGTACTTC. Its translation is CASSLTRGPFYEQYF.

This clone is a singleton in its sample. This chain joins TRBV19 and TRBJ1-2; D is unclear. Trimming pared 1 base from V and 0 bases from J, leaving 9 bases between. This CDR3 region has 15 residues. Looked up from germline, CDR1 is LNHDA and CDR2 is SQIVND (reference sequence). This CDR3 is CASSIAAVANYGYTF. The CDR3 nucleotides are TGTGCCAGTAGTATAGCGGCAGTTGCTAACTATGGCTACACCTTC.

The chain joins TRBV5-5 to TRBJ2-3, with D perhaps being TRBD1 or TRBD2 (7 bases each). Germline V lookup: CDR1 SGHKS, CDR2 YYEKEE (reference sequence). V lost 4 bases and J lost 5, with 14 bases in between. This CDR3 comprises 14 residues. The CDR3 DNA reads TGTGCCAGCAGCGCGGGGGACAGCCAAGATACGCAGTATTTT. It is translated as CASSAGDSQDTQYF.

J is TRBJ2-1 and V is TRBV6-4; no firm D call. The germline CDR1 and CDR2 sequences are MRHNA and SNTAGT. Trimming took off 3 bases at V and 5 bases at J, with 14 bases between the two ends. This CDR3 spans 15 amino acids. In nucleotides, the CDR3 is TGTGCCAGCAGTGATGGGTTGGCAAACCACAATGAGCAGTTCTTC. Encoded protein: CASSDGLANHNEQFF.

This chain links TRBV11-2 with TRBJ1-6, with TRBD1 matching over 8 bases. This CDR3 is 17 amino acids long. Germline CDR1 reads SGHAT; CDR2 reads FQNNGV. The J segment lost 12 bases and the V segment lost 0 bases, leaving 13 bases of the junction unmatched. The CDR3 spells CASSLDPGGTGRVPLHF. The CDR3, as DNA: TGTGCCAGCAGCTTAGACCCCGGGGGGACAGGCCGGGTACCCCTCCACTTT. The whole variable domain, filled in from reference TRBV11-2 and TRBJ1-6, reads EAGVAQSPRYKIIEKRQSVAFWCNPISGHATLYWYQQILGQGPKLLIQFQNNGVVDDSQLPKDRFSAERLKGVDSTLKIQPAKLEDSAVYLCASSLDPGGTGRVPLHFGNGTRLTVT.

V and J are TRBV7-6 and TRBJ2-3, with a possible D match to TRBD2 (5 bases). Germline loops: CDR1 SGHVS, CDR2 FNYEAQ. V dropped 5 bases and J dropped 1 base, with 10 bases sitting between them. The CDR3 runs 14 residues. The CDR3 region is CASSPSGGTDTQYF. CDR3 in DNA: TGTGCCAGCAGCCCCTCCGGGGGCACAGATACGCAGTATTTT.

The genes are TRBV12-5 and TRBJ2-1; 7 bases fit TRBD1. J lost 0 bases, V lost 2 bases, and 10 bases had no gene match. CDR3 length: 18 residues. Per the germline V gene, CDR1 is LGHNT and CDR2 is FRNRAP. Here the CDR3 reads CASGLTPQTGSSYNEQFF. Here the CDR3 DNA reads TGTGCTAGTGGTTTGACTCCACAGACAGGGAGCTCCTACAATGAGCAGTTCTTC.

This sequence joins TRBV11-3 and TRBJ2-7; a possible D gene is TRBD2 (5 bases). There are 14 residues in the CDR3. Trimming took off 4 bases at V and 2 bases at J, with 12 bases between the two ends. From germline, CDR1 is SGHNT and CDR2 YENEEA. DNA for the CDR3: TGTGCCAGCAGCTCAAGCGGTTCTACCTACGAGCAGTACTTC. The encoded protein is CASSSSGSTYEQYF.

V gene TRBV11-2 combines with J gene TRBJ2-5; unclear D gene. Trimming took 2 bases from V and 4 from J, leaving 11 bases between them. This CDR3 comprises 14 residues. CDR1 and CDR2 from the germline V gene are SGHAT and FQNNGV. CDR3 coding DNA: TGTGCCAGCAGCTTAAATACCCGTCGAGAGACCCAGTACTTC. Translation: CASSLNTRRETQYF.

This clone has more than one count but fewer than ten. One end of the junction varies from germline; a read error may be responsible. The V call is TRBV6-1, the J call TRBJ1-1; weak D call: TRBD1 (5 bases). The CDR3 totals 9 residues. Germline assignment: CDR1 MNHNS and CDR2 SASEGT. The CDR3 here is CASSSRGLF. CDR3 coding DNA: TGTGCCAGCAGTTCCCGGGGGTTATTT.

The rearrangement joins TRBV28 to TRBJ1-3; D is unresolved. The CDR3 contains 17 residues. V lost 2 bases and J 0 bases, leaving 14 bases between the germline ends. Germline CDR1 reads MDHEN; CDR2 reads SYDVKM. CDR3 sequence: CASSLGMRLLSGNTIYF. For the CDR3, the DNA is TGTGCCAGCAGTTTAGGTATGCGGCTACTCTCTGGAAACACCATATATTTT. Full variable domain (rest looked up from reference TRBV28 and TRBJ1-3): DVKVTQSSRYLVKRTGEKVFLECVQDMDHENMFWYRQDPGLGLRLIYFSYDVKMKEKGDIPEGYSVSREKKERFSLILESASTNQTSMYLCASSLGMRLLSGNTIYFGEGSWLTVV.

CDR3: CASSLAAPSGASGEQYF. Written as DNA, the CDR3 is TGTGCCAGCAGCTTAGCGGCTCCTAGCGGGGCGAGTGGGGAGCAGTACTTC. The genes are TRBV7-9 and TRBJ2-7, with 9 nucleotides matching TRBD2. The CDR3 loop spans 17 amino acids. Germline V gene lookup returns CDR1 SEHNR and CDR2 FQNEAQ (reference sequence). The trim removed 0 bases at V and 7 bases at J, leaving 13 bases unmatched.

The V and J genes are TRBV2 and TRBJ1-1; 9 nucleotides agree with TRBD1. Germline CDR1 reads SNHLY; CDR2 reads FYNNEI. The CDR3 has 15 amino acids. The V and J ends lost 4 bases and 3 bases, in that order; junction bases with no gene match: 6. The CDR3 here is CASSVTGGHYTEAFF. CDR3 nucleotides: TGTGCCAGCAGTGTGACAGGGGGTCATTACACTGAAGCTTTCTTT. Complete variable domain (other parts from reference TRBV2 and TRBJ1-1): EPEVTQTPSHQVTQMGQEVILRCVPISNHLYFYWYRQILGQKVEFLVSFYNNEISEKSEIFDDQFSVERPDGSNFTLKIRSTKLEDSAMYFCASSVTGGHYTEAFFGQGTRLTVV.

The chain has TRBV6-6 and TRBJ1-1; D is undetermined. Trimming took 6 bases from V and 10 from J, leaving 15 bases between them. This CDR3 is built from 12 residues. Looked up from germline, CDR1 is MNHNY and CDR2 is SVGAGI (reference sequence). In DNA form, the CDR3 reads TGTGCCAGCAGAGACCCCAGTTCTAGAGCTTTCTTT. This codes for CASRDPSSRAFF.

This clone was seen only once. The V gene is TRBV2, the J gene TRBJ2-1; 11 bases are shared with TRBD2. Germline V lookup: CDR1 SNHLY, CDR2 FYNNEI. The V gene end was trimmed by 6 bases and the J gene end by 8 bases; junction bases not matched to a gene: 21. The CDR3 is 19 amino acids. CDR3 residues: CASSRTHPLLAGAVDEQFF. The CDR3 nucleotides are TGTGCCAGCAGCCGGACTCACCCCTTACTAGCGGGGGCCGTGGATGAGCAGTTCTTC.

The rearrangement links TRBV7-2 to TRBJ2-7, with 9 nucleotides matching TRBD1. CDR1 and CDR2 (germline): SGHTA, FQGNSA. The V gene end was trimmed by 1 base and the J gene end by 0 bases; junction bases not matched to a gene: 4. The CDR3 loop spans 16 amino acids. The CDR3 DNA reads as TGTGCCAGCAGCTTAGAAGGGGACAGGGACTCCTACGAGCAGTACTTC. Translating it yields CASSLEGDRDSYEQYF.

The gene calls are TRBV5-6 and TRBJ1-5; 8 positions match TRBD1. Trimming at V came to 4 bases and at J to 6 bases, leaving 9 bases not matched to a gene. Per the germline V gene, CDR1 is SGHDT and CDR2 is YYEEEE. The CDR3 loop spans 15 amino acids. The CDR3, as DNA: TGTGCCAGCAGCGGACCTGGACAGGGCGGTCAGCCCCAGCATTTT. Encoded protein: CASSGPGQGGQPQHF.

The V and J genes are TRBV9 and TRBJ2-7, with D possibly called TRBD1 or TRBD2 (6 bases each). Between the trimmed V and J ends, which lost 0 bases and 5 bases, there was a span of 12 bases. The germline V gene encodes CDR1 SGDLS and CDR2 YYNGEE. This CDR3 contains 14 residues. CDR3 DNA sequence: TGTGCCAGCAGCGTAGCGGGGGCCTCTAACGAGCAGTACTTC. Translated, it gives CASSVAGASNEQYF. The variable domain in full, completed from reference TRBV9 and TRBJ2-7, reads DSGVTQTPKHLITATGQRVTLRCSPRSGDLSVYWYQQSLDQGLQFLIQYYNGEERAKGNILERFSAQQFPDLHSELNLSSLELGDSALYFCASSVAGASNEQYFGPGTRLTVT.

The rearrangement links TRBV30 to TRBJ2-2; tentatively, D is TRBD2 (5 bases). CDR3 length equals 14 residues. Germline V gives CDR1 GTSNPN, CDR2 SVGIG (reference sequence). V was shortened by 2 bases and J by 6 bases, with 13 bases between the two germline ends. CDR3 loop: CAWSRGREPGELFF. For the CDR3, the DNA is TGTGCCTGGAGTCGGGGAAGGGAACCCGGGGAGCTGTTTTTT.

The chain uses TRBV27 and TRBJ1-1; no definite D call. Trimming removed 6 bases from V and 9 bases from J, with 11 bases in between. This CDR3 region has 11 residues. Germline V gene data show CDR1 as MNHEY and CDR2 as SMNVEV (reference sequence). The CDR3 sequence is CASSSRGKAFF. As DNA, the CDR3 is TGTGCCAGCAGCAGCAGAGGGAAAGCTTTCTTT.

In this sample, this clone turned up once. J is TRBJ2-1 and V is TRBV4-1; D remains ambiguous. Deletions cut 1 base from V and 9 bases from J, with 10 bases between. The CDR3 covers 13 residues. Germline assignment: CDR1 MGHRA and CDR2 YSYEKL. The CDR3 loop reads CASSQAHSSEQFF. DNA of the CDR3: TGCGCCAGCAGCCAAGCCCATAGTAGTGAGCAGTTCTTC.